This is a list of T cell receptor delta chains from one sample in a study of delta chains in infants with herpesvirus infections. TCRdb re-called clones from the RT-PCR reads using CATT. The sample contains 350 to 400 delta-chain clones, approximately 66% of which appear only once. Specimen: peripheral blood, collected at time point 3 of longitudinal follow-up. The receptors derive from a human donor who was a Ugandan infant, either HIV-exposed or HIV-unexposed (not recorded which). Each CDR3 is given with its conserved first and last residue. The D gene is left open where the match is weak. Clone size is given for some rows only: seen once, a few or many times, or a class if the clone is expanded.

v_gene	abundance	j_gene	d_gene	CDR3aa	CDR3nt
TRDV2	hyperexpanded	TRDJ1	TRDD3	CACDPRTGGYATDKLIF	TGTGCCTGTGACCCCCGTACTGGGGGATACGCCACCGATAAACTCATCTTT
TRAV29/DV5	NA	TRDJ1	TRDD3	CAASGGWGTPTDKLIF	TGTGCAGCAAGCGGGGGGTGGGGGACTCCAACCGATAAACTCATCTTT
TRDV1	medium-sized	TRDJ1	TRDD3	CALGDYTLLPWGGYGGTDKLIF	TGTGCTCTTGGGGACTACACTCTCCTGCCATGGGGGGGATACGGGGGCACCGATAAACTCATCTTT
TRDV2	NA	TRDJ3	TRDD3	CACDTVLGDSTWDTRQMFF	TGTGCCTGTGACACCGTACTGGGGGATTCCACCTGGGACACCCGACAGATGTTTTTC
TRDV1	hyperexpanded	TRDJ2	NA	CALGVRILPLGYAQALTAQLFF	TGTGCTCTTGGGGTACGTATCCTTCCCCTCGGATACGCCCAAGCTTTGACAGCACAACTCTTCTTT
TRDV1	hyperexpanded	TRDJ1	TRDD3	CALGVSGVGDYPDKLIF	TGTGCTCTTGGGGTTTCCGGGGTGGGGGATTACCCCGATAAACTCATCTTT
TRDV1	NA	TRDJ1	TRDD3	CALGEISLATGGLPDKLIF	TGTGCTCTTGGGGAAATTTCTCTGGCTACTGGGGGATTACCCGATAAACTCATCTTT
TRDV2	once	TRDJ1	NA	CACDIVGPFTGNPDKLIF	TGTGCCTGTGACATCGTAGGTCCTTTTACTGGTAACCCCGATAAACTCATCTTT
TRDV2	large	TRDJ1	TRDD3	CACDTLELGDYDKLIF	TGTGCCTGTGACACGTTAGAGCTGGGGGACTACGATAAACTCATCTTT
TRDV1	NA	TRDJ1	NA	CALGEAPFIPKGTDKLIF	TGTGCTCTTGGGGAGGCCCCATTTATCCCCAAAGGCACCGATAAACTCATCTTT
TRDV3	NA	TRDJ1	TRDD3	CACQGLPHYWGIERPDADKLIF	TGTGCCTGTCAAGGCCTTCCTCACTACTGGGGGATAGAACGTCCAGACGCCGATAAACTCATCTTT
TRDV1	hyperexpanded	TRDJ1	NA	CALEPKGDNTDKLIF	TGTGCTCTTGAGCCCAAGGGGGACAACACCGATAAACTCATCTTT
TRDV2	large	TRDJ1	NA	CACDPLGMTDKLIF	TGTGCCTGTGACCCCTTGGGGATGACCGATAAACTCATCTTT
TRDV2	large	TRDJ1	NA	CACDQPTHLGAKTTSYTDKLIF	TGTGCCTGTGACCAACCTACGCACTTGGGGGCTAAAACAACCTCGTACACCGATAAACTCATCTTT
TRDV1	hyperexpanded	TRDJ1	TRDD2	CALGDTSYGSGEDKLIF	TGTGCTCTTGGGGACACTTCCTACGGGTCGGGGGAAGATAAACTCATCTTT
TRDV1	hyperexpanded	TRDJ1	TRDD3	CALGECDSFPELYWGIRYDKLIF	TGTGCTCTTGGGGAATGTGATTCATTCCCCGAACTTTACTGGGGGATACGCTACGATAAACTCATCTTT
TRDV2	large	TRDJ1	TRDD3	CACDTVWGTSTDKLIF	TGTGCCTGTGACACCGTCTGGGGGACTTCCACCGATAAACTCATCTTT
TRAV29/DV5	large	TRDJ1	NA	CAASVGLPTLRGREWYWGTGDKLIF	TGTGCAGCAAGCGTAGGCCTTCCTACGTTGAGAGGGAGAGAGTGGTACTGGGGGACTGGCGATAAACTCATCTTT
TRDV1	large	TRDJ1	NA	CALGDQSSPRGGGPTDKLIF	TGTGCTCTTGGGGACCAATCTTCCCCCAGGGGTGGGGGTCCTACCGATAAACTCATCTTT